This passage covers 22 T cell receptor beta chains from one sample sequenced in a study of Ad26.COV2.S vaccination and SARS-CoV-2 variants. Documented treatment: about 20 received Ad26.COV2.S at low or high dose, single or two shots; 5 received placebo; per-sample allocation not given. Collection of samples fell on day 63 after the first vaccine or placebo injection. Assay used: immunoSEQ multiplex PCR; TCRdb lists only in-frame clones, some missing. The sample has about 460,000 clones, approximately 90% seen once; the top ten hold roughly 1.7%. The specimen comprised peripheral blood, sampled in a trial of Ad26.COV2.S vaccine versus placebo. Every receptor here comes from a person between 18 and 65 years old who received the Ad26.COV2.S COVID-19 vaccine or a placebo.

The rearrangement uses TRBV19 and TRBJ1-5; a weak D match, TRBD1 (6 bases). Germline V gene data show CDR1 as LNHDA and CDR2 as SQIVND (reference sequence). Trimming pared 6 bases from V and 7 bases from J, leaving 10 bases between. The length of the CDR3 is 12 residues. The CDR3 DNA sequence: TGTGCCAGTAGGAAGGGGGGCCAGCCCCAGCATTTT. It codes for CASRKGGQPQHF.

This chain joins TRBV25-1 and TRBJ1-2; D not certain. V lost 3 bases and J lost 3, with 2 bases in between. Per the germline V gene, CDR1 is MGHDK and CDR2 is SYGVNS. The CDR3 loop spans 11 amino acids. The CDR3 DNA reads TGTGCCAGCAGTGATTACTATGGCTACACCTTC. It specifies CASSDYYGYTF.

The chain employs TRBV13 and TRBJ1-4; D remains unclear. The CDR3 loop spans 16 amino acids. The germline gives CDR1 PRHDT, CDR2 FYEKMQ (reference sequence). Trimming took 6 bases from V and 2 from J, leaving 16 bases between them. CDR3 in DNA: TGTGCCAGCAGAGTTTGGGCCTTAAATACTAATGAAAAACTGTTTTTT. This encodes CASRVWALNTNEKLFF.

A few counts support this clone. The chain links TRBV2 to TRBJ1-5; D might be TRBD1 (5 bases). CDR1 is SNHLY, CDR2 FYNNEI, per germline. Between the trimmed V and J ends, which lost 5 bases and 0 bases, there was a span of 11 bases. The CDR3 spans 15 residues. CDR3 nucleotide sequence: TGTGCCAGCAGTTGGGACCTCCATAGCAATCAGCCCCAGCATTTT. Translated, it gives CASSWDLHSNQPQHF.

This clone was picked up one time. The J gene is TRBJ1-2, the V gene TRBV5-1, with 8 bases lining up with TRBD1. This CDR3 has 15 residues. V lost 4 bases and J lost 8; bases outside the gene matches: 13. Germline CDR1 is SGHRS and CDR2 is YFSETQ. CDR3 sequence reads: CASSRISGTGGGYTF. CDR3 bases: TGCGCCAGCAGCAGAATATCCGGGACAGGCGGCGGCTACACCTTC. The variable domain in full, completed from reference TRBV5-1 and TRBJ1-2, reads KAGVTQTPRYLIKTRGQQVTLSCSPISGHRSVSWYQQTPGQGLQFLFEYFSETQRNKGNFPGRFSGRQFSNSRSEMNVSTLELGDSALYLCASSRISGTGGGYTFGSGTRLTVV.

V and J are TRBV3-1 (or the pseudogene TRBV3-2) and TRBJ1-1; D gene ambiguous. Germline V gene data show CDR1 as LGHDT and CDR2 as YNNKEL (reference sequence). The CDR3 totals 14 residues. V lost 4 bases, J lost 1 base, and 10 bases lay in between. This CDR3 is CASSLTLKNTEAFF. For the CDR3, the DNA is TGTGCCAGCAGCCTCACGCTAAAGAACACTGAAGCTTTCTTT.

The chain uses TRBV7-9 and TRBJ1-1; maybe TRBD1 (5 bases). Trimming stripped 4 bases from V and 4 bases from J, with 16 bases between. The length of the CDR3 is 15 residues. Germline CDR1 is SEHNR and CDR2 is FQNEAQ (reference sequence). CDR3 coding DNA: TGTGCCAGCAGCTCCCAAGTTGGGGGAGGCACTGAAGCTTTCTTT. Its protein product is CASSSQVGGGTEAFF.

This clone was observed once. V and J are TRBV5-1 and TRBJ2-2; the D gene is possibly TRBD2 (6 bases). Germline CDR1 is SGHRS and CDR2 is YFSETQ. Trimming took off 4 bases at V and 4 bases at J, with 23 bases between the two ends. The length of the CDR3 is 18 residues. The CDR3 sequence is CASSPLSLRDDLTGELFF. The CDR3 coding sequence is TGCGCCAGCAGCCCGCTATCCTTGCGGGACGACCTCACCGGGGAGCTGTTTTTT.

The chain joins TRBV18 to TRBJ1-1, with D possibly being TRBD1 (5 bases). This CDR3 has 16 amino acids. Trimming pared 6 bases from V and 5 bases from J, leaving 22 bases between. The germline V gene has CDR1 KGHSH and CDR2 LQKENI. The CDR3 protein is CASSRHGPGAGTEAFF. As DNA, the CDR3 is TGTGCCAGCTCGCGCCATGGCCCCGGGGCTGGTACTGAAGCTTTCTTT.

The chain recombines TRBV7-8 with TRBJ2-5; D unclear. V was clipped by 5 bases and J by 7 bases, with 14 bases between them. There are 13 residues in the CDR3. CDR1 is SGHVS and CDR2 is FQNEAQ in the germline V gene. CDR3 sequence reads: CASSPILLGTQYF. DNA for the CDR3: TGTGCCAGCAGCCCCATTCTCCTGGGGACCCAGTACTTC.

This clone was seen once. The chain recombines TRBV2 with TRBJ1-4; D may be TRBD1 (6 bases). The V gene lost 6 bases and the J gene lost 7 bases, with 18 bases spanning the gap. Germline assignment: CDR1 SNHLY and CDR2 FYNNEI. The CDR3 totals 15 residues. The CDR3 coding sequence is TGTGCCAGCAGGGAAAGTGGACAGTTCGTTGAAAAACTGTTTTTT. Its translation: CASRESGQFVEKLFF.

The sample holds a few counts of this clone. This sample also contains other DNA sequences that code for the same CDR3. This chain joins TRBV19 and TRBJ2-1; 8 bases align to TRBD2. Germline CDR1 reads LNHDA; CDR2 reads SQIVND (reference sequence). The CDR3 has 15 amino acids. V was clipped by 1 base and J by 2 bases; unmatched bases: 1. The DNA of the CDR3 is TGTGCCAGTAGTATAGCGGGGGGGCCCTACAATGAGCAGTTCTTC. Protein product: CASSIAGGPYNEQFF.

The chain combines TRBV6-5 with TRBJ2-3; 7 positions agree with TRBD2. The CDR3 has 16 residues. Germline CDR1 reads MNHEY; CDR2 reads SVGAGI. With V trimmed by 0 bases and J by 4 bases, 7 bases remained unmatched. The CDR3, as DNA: TGTGCCAGCAGTTACTCACGCGGGGGAGGGGCAGATACGCAGTATTTT. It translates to CASSYSRGGGADTQYF.

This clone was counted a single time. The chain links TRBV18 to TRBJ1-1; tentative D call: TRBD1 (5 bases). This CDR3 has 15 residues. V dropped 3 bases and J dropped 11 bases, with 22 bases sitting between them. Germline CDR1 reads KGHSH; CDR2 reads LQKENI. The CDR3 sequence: CASSPGTGAANRAFF. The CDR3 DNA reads TGTGCCAGCTCACCGGGTACCGGGGCAGCGAATCGGGCTTTCTTT.

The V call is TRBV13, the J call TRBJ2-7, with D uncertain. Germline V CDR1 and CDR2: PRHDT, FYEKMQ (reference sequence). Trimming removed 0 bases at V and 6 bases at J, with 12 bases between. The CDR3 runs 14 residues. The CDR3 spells CASSLGTGNTEQYF. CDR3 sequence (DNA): TGTGCCAGCAGCTTAGGGACGGGCAATACCGAGCAGTACTTC.

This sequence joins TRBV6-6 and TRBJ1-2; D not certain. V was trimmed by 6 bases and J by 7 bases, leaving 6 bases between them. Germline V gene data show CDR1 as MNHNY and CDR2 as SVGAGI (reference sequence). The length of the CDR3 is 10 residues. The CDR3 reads CASRASGYTF. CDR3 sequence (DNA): TGTGCCAGCAGGGCCTCTGGCTACACCTTC.

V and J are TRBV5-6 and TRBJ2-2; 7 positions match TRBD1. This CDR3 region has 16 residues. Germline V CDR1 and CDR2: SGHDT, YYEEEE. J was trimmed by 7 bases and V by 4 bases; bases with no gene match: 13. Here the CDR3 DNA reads TGTGCCAGCAGCCCCAGGACAGGTTATAATATCGGGGAGCTGTTTTTT. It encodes CASSPRTGYNIGELFF.

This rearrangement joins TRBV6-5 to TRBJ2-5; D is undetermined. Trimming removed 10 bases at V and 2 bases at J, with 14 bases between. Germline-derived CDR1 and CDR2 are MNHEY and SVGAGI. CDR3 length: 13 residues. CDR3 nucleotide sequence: TGTGCCAAGCCAGTGGGCAGACAAGAGACCCAGTACTTC. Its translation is CAKPVGRQETQYF.

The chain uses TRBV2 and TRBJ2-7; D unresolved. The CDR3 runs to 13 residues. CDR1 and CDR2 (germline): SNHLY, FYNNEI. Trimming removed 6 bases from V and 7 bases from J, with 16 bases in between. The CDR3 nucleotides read TGTGCCAGCAGAGACCATACCGGGCGGGAGCAGTACTTC. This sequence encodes CASRDHTGREQYF.

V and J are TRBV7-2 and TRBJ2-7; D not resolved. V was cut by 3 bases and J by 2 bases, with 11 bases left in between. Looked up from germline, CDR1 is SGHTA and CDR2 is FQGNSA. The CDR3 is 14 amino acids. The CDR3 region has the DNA TGTGCCAGCAGCTTCGAGGTCTCCGCCTACGAGCAGTACTTC. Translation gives CASSFEVSAYEQYF.

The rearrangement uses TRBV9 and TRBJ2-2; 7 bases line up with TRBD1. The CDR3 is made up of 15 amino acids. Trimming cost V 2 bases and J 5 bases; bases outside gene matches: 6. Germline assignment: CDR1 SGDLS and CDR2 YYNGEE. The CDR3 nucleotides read TGTGCCAGCAGCGTTTCAGGGGGACGAACCGGGGAGCTGTTTTTT. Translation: CASSVSGGRTGELFF.

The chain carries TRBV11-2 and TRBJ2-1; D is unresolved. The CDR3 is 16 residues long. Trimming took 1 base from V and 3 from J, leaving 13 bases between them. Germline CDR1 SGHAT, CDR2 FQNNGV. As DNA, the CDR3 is TGTGCCAGCAGCTTAGGAACCCGAAGGGACTACAATGAGCAGTTCTTC. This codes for CASSLGTRRDYNEQFF.